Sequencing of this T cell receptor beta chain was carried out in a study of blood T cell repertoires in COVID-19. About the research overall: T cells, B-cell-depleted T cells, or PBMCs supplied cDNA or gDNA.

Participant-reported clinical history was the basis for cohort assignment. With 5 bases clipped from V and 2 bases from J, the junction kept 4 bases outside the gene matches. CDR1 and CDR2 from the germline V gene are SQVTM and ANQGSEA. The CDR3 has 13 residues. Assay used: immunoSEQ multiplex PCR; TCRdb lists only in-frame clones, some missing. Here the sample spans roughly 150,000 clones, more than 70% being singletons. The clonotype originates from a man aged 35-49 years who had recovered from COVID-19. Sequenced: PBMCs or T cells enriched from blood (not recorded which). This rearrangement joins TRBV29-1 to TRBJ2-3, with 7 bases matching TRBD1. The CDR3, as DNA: TGCAGCGTTCGACAGGGAGTCACAGATACGCAGTATTTT. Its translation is CSVRQGVTDTQYF.